One and the same sample provided the 14 T cell receptor beta chains below, sequenced in a study of cytomegalovirus exposure and HLA in healthy donors. Sequencing was performed with immunoSEQ multiplex PCR; in TCRdb, only in-frame clones are kept and a portion is missing. The sample carries tens of thousands of clones, about 94% recorded once. Sequencing was carried out using PBMCs. The receptors come from a young man in good health and CMV-seropositive.

J is TRBJ1-5 and V is TRBV19; the D gene is possibly TRBD1 (6 bases). Germline-derived CDR1 and CDR2 are LNHDA and SQIVND (reference sequence). V lost 0 bases and J lost 9, with 18 bases in between. The CDR3 sequence is 16 residues long. In nucleotides, the CDR3 is TGTGCCAGTAGTATAGATCAAGGACAGAGGTTTAGGCCCCAGCATTTT. It translates to CASSIDQGQRFRPQHF. Complete variable domain (other parts from reference TRBV19 and TRBJ1-5): DGGITQSPKYLFRKEGQNVTLSCEQNLNHDAMYWYRQDPGQGLRLIYYSQIVNDFQKGDIAEGYSVSREKKESFPLTVTSAQKNPTAFYLCASSIDQGQRFRPQHFGDGTRLSIL.

This sequence joins TRBV25-1 and TRBJ2-7; D remains unclear. The CDR3 spans 14 residues. Germline V gives CDR1 MGHDK, CDR2 SYGVNS. V was shortened by 1 base and J by 2 bases, with 9 bases between the two germline ends. The CDR3 DNA follows: TGTGCCAGCAGTGAATTCGGTCCCACCTACGAGCAGTACTTC. Translated, it gives CASSEFGPTYEQYF.

The V gene is TRBV5-1, the J gene TRBJ2-5, with D possibly TRBD1 on 5 matching bases. Germline V gene sequence: CDR1 SGHRS, CDR2 YFSETQ. The CDR3 spans 12 residues. V was pared by 6 bases and J by 4 bases, with 10 bases between. The CDR3 reads CASKQGRETQYF. The CDR3 DNA follows: TGCGCCAGCAAGCAGGGTAGAGAGACCCAGTACTTC.

V and J are TRBV27 and TRBJ1-2; D call uncertain. CDR3 size: 13 residues. The germline CDR1 and CDR2 sequences are MNHEY and SMNVEV (reference sequence). The ends were cut back, 6 bases at V and 8 bases at J, with 16 bases in the middle. The chain's CDR3 is CASSDRATRGYTF. CDR3 DNA: TGTGCCAGCAGCGATCGCGCGACTAGGGGCTACACCTTC.

V gene TRBV15 combines with J gene TRBJ2-5; tentative D call: TRBD1 (5 bases). The length of the CDR3 is 13 residues. V lost 5 bases, J lost 5 bases, and 12 bases lay in between. CDR1 is LNHNV and CDR2 is YYDKDF in the germline V gene (reference sequence). CDR3 DNA: TGTGCCACCAGCGGGCAGGGCGAGGAGACCCAGTACTTC. Translating it yields CATSGQGEETQYF.

This chain uses TRBV21-1 with TRBJ2-5; TRBD2 is the table's D call, not checked against the DNA. TRBV21-1 is classified as a pseudogene. CDR3 length equals 20 residues. The CDR3 DNA reads as TGTGCCAGCAGCAAAAGGTGGGGACTAGCGGGGATAAGGTACCAAGAGACCCAGTACTTC. Protein sequence: CASSKRWGLAGIRYQETQYF.

This sequence joins TRBV7-2 and TRBJ2-4; D may be TRBD1 (6 bases). Germline V CDR1 and CDR2: SGHTA, FQGNSA. Trimming removed 6 bases at V and 0 bases at J, with 9 bases between. This CDR3 contains 14 residues. The CDR3, as DNA: TGTGCCAGCAGTCAAGGGGGAGCCAAAAACATTCAGTACTTC. It translates to CASSQGGAKNIQYF.

The V call is TRBV5-1, the J call TRBJ1-2; maybe TRBD1 (5 bases). With 0 bases removed from V and 5 bases from J, the gap between germline ends came to 11 bases. This CDR3 contains 14 residues. Germline assignment: CDR1 SGHRS and CDR2 YFSETQ. DNA for the CDR3: TGCGCCAGCAGCTTGGGGCAGGGAGGGTATGGCTACACCTTC. The encoded protein is CASSLGQGGYGYTF.

This chain uses TRBV27 with TRBJ2-5; 7 bases agree with TRBD1. Germline CDR1 is MNHEY and CDR2 is SMNVEV (reference sequence). The CDR3 spans 15 residues. The trim removed 3 bases at V and 2 bases at J, leaving 6 bases unmatched. CDR3 loop: CASSFSGGLQETQYF. The CDR3 DNA is TGTGCCAGCAGTTTCTCAGGGGGTCTTCAAGAGACCCAGTACTTC.

J is TRBJ2-2 and V is TRBV10-3; 10 positions match TRBD1. With 5 bases clipped from V and 3 bases from J, the junction kept 3 bases outside the gene matches. This CDR3 is 15 amino acids long. In germline, CDR1 is ENHRY, CDR2 SYGVKD. CDR3 sequence: CAISHGQGDTGELFF. CDR3 sequence (DNA): TGTGCCATCAGTCACGGACAGGGGGACACCGGGGAGCTGTTTTTT.

This chain joins TRBV5-1 and TRBJ2-1, with 9 positions matching TRBD2. Germline CDR1 SGHRS, CDR2 YFSETQ. The CDR3 consists of 16 residues. Trimming cost V 3 bases and J 2 bases; bases outside gene matches: 6. The CDR3 reads CASSSGLAFTYNEQFF. Written as DNA, the CDR3 is TGCGCCAGCAGCTCGGGACTAGCTTTTACCTACAATGAGCAGTTCTTC.

The chain couples TRBV11-2 to TRBJ2-5, with D uncertain. The germline V and J ends were trimmed by 5 bases and 5 bases, with 9 bases remaining between them. The length of the CDR3 is 12 residues. CDR1 SGHAT and CDR2 FQNNGV come from the germline V gene. The CDR3 spells CASSLTRETQYF. CDR3 in DNA: TGTGCCAGCAGCCTTACGAGGGAGACCCAGTACTTC.

This chain connects TRBV11-1 to TRBJ2-5; D perhaps matches TRBD2 (5 bases). Germline V gives CDR1 SGHAT, CDR2 FQDESV (reference sequence). This CDR3 has 14 amino acids. Trimming shortened V by 4 bases and J by 7 bases, and 16 bases separated the two germline ends. CDR3 coding DNA: TGTGCCAGCAGCTCCGGACGGGAAGTAGTGACCCAGTACTTC. This gives the protein CASSSGREVVTQYF.

The rearrangement joins TRBV15 to TRBJ2-7; 8 bases fit TRBD2. V shed 5 bases and J 4 bases; nucleotides not matched to a gene: 4. The CDR3 is made up of 13 amino acids. CDR1 is LNHNV and CDR2 is YYDKDF in the germline V gene (reference sequence). The CDR3 sequence is CATSREGLYEQYF. The DNA of the CDR3 is TGTGCCACCAGCCGGGAGGGACTTTACGAGCAGTACTTC. The full variable domain, its missing parts supplied by reference TRBV15 and TRBJ2-7, is DAMVIQNPRYQVTQFGKPVTLSCSQTLNHNVMYWYQQKSSQAPKLLFHYYDKDFNNEADTPDNFQSRRPNTSFCFLDIRSPGLGDTAMYLCATSREGLYEQYFGPGTRLTVT.